These 6 T cell receptor beta chains came from one sample sequenced in a study of lymphopenia after photon versus proton radiotherapy. The data were produced by immunoSEQ multiplex PCR, yet TCRdb's version contains in-frame clones alone and is incomplete. The data show approximately 16,000 clones, with around 84% seen just once and more than 9% held by the top ten. Specimen: peripheral blood, collected from a patient treated with proton-based radiotherapy. Source of these receptors: a man in his 70s with pancreatic cancer.

In this sample, this clone turned up once. V gene TRBV7-2 combines with J gene TRBJ1-1; D might be TRBD1 (6 bases). The CDR3 is made up of 14 amino acids. Trimming pared 2 bases from V and 3 bases from J, leaving 10 bases between. Germline CDR1 and CDR2: SGHTA and FQGNSA. The CDR3 bases are TGTGCCAGCAGCTTATTCGCAGGGGACACTGAAGCTTTCTTT. The encoded protein is CASSLFAGDTEAFF.

V gene TRBV4-1 combines with J gene TRBJ2-1, with 8 bases fitting TRBD2. The CDR3 runs 16 residues. Per germline, CDR1 MGHRA and CDR2 YSYEKL. V was clipped by 0 bases and J by 6 bases; unmatched bases: 7. CDR3 sequence (DNA): TGCGCCAGCAGCCAAGATTTCGGGAGGGATGTCAATGAGCAGTTCTTC. It codes for CASSQDFGRDVNEQFF.

This chain links TRBV6-5 with TRBJ2-7, with TRBD1 identical over 7 bases. The trim removed 6 bases at V and 6 bases at J, leaving 14 bases unmatched. CDR3 length: 15 residues. Germline values: CDR1 MNHEY, CDR2 SVGAGI. CDR3 in amino acids: CASRNQPGQIFEQYF. DNA for the CDR3: TGTGCCAGCAGGAACCAACCGGGACAGATCTTCGAGCAGTACTTC.

This sequence joins TRBV5-1 and TRBJ2-7; 8 bases map to TRBD1. The CDR3 is 14 residues long. J gave up 0 bases and V 5 bases, and 4 bases lay outside the gene matches. CDR1 SGHRS and CDR2 YFSETQ come from the germline V gene. The CDR3 sequence: CASRGTGGSYEQYF. The CDR3 DNA sequence: TGCGCCAGCAGAGGAACAGGGGGCTCCTACGAGCAGTACTTC.

This clone was detected once. The chain links TRBV5-5 to TRBJ2-3; 7 nucleotides match TRBD2. CDR1 and CDR2 (germline): SGHKS, YYEKEE (reference sequence). The V segment lost 3 bases and the J segment 0 bases; nucleotides outside the gene matches: 4. There are 15 residues in the CDR3. DNA for the CDR3: TGTGCCAGCAGCTCTCTAGCGGCGAGCACAGATACGCAGTATTTT. This translates into CASSSLAASTDTQYF.

This sequence joins TRBV30 and TRBJ1-6, with D possibly matching TRBD1 (5 bases). Trimming removed 0 bases from V and 9 bases from J, with 9 bases in between. There are 13 residues in the CDR3. CDR1 is GTSNPN, CDR2 SVGIG, per germline (reference sequence). In DNA, the CDR3 is TGTGCCTGGAGTGTAAGGGGCAGTTCACCCCTCCACTTT. This gives the protein CAWSVRGSSPLHF.